The source of this T cell receptor beta chain is a study of stem cell transplantation in POMP-related autoinflammatory disease. The CDR3 extends over 16 amino acids. Trimming took off 1 base at V and 2 bases at J, with 13 bases between the two ends. Germline lookup yields CDR1 SGDLS and CDR2 YYNGEE. Sequencing was performed with immunoSEQ multiplex PCR; in TCRdb, only in-frame clones are kept and a portion is missing. This repertoire shows 6,500 to 7,500 clones, around four fifths found once; its top ten account for about 4%. The clonotype originates from a human donor in good health. The specimen sequenced was a CXCR5-defined cell subset from PBMCs. V is TRBV9 and J is TRBJ1-3; maybe TRBD1 (6 bases). The chain's CDR3 is CASSVTGLDAGNTIYF. For the CDR3, the DNA is TGTGCCAGCAGCGTAACAGGGTTGGACGCTGGAAACACCATATATTTT.